The rows below give T cell receptor beta chains drawn from one sample of a study of T cell changes during pregnancy in multiple sclerosis. Clones were sequenced by immunoSEQ multiplex PCR, and TCRdb holds only the in-frame ones, with some missing. The sample lists 75,000 to 95,000 clones, around 94% seen once, with more than 0.12% in the top ten. The sequenced sample was CD4+ T cells from peripheral blood mononuclear cells, obtained after pregnancy. The receptors originated from a female donor with multiple sclerosis, enrolled in a pregnancy study. CDR3s include the opening cysteine and the closing phenylalanine or tryptophan. Fields, in order: clone size, V gene, J gene, CDR3 protein. Clone size is stated in some rows and not others, as once, few, many or a class when expanded.

abundance: NA; v_gene: TRBV18; j_gene: TRBJ2-7; CDR3aa: CASSPLDRGEQYF
abundance: NA; v_gene: TRBV30; j_gene: TRBJ1-1; CDR3aa: CAWSARQGATEAFF
abundance: NA; v_gene: TRBV2; j_gene: TRBJ1-5; CDR3aa: CASSDGDRGLSGNQPQHF
abundance: once; v_gene: TRBV6-5; j_gene: TRBJ2-2; CDR3aa: CASSYWGRPDGELFF
abundance: NA; v_gene: TRBV5-4; j_gene: TRBJ1-3; CDR3aa: CASNDRTGNTIYF
abundance: NA; v_gene: TRBV2; j_gene: TRBJ2-7; CDR3aa: CASSERPRRKRQYF
abundance: NA; v_gene: TRBV18; j_gene: TRBJ1-2; CDR3aa: CASSKPGTGSNYGYTF
abundance: NA; v_gene: TRBV28; j_gene: TRBJ1-5; CDR3aa: CASRAPQGDNQPQHF
abundance: NA; v_gene: TRBV2; j_gene: TRBJ2-3; CDR3aa: CASSGRTSSTDTQYF
abundance: NA; v_gene: TRBV19; j_gene: TRBJ2-7; CDR3aa: CASTRSHRGGYEQYF
abundance: NA; v_gene: TRBV4-1; j_gene: TRBJ2-7; CDR3aa: CASSPTGGQGAYEQYF
abundance: once; v_gene: TRBV7-2; j_gene: TRBJ2-7; CDR3aa: CASRSSAAYEQYF
abundance: NA; v_gene: TRBV18; j_gene: TRBJ1-2; CDR3aa: CASSPYRDGYTF
abundance: NA; v_gene: TRBV5-8; j_gene: TRBJ2-3; CDR3aa: CASSHLAGGYLDTQYF
abundance: NA; v_gene: TRBV5-4; j_gene: TRBJ1-1; CDR3aa: CASSLRRQLNTEAFF
abundance: NA; v_gene: TRBV28; j_gene: TRBJ2-7; CDR3aa: CASLGGVYEQYF
abundance: NA; v_gene: TRBV6-6; j_gene: TRBJ1-5; CDR3aa: CASRDTGSERNQPQHF
abundance: NA; v_gene: TRBV30; j_gene: TRBJ2-7; CDR3aa: CAWGWTGTYEQYF
abundance: NA; v_gene: TRBV6-6; j_gene: TRBJ1-5; CDR3aa: CASSYSGGAGQPQHF
abundance: NA; v_gene: TRBV7-9; j_gene: TRBJ2-2; CDR3aa: CASSLSSGLAVNTGELFF
abundance: NA; v_gene: TRBV6-1; j_gene: TRBJ1-1; CDR3aa: CASSASRQTIEAFF
abundance: NA; v_gene: TRBV2; j_gene: TRBJ2-7; CDR3aa: CASRTGGKGEQYF
abundance: NA; v_gene: TRBV5-1; j_gene: TRBJ2-7; CDR3aa: CASSLAAAGGPYEQYF
abundance: NA; v_gene: TRBV5-4; j_gene: TRBJ2-3; CDR3aa: CASSPNAGTSTDTQYF
abundance: NA; v_gene: TRBV7-2; j_gene: TRBJ2-1; CDR3aa: CASSLAKTSYNEQFF
abundance: once; v_gene: TRBV28; j_gene: TRBJ1-4; CDR3aa: CASSGTGLPEKLFF